One and the same sample provided the 31 T cell receptor beta chains below, sequenced in a study of regulatory T cells in long-lasting Graves disease. HTBI primers from iRepertoire and Arm-PCR of CDR3 regions yielded the TCR beta libraries. TCRdb fed the multiplex PCR reads into MiXCR, producing one record per CDR3 protein. Of 320,000 or so distinct CDR3 sequences in the sample, about 20% were seen once. Documented time point: newly diagnosed GD, antithyroid drugs for less than 3 months. RNA from PBMCs was the source of the TCR library. The material was peripheral blood mononuclear cells (PBMCs), obtained at new diagnosis, from a patient treated with antithyroid drugs. Receptors were obtained from a female donor with Graves disease.

This clonotype was seen ten or more times. This chain uses TRBV27 with TRBJ2-7; 7 nucleotides match TRBD1. The V gene's germline CDR1 is MNHEY and CDR2 SMNVEV (reference sequence). V lost 2 bases and J lost 2; bases outside the gene matches: 0. The length of the CDR3 is 13 residues. The CDR3: CASSLRGPYEQYF. Here the CDR3 DNA reads TGTGCCAGCAGTTTAAGGGGGCCCTACGAGCAGTACTTC.

This clonotype was counted at least ten times. The chain recombines TRBV28 with TRBJ1-1, with D unclear. Trimming stripped 5 bases from V and 2 bases from J, with 15 bases between. This CDR3 is built from 15 residues. The V gene's germline CDR1 is MDHEN and CDR2 SYDVKM. CDR3 bases: TGTGCCAGCAGTCCGCTGGGCCCGTTCAACACTGAAGCTTTCTTT. It yields the protein CASSPLGPFNTEAFF.

This clonotype was counted many times. The rearrangement joins TRBV15 to TRBJ1-4; D unresolved. Looked up from germline, CDR1 is LNHNV and CDR2 is YYDKDF (reference sequence). The CDR3 is 13 residues long. Trimming stripped 1 base from V and 8 bases from J, with 8 bases between. The CDR3 loop is CATSRALVEKLFF. The CDR3 DNA reads as TGTGCCACCAGCAGAGCCCTAGTGGAAAAACTGTTTTTT.

Many counts were recorded for this clonotype. The rearrangement uses TRBV12-3 or TRBV12-4 and TRBJ2-1; D perhaps matches TRBD1 (5 bases). V lost 5 bases and J 1 base, leaving 9 bases between the germline ends. The CDR3 is 14 amino acids. The CDR3 nucleotides are TGTGCCAGCAGTCGTCAGGGTTCCTACAATGAGCAGTTCTTC. This codes for CASSRQGSYNEQFF.

The chain joins TRBV29-1 to TRBJ1-3; 7 nucleotides match TRBD1. Looked up from germline, CDR1 is SQVTM and CDR2 is ANQGSEA. This CDR3 comprises 14 residues. V shed 3 bases, J shed 0 bases, and the junction held 2 bases outside the gene matches. The CDR3 spells CSVDQGGSGNTIYF. The CDR3, as DNA: TGCAGCGTTGATCAGGGGGGCTCTGGAAACACCATATATTTT.

This clonotype was found many times. V and J are TRBV9 and TRBJ2-7, with D possibly being TRBD1 (5 bases). The CDR3 has 14 amino acids. Trimming pared 4 bases from V and 1 base from J, leaving 12 bases between. Germline assignment: CDR1 SGDLS and CDR2 YYNGEE. CDR3 in amino acids: CASSTGGASYEQYF. The CDR3 coding sequence is TGTGCCAGCAGCACCGGTGGGGCTTCCTACGAGCAGTACTTC.

This rearrangement joins TRBV7-8 to TRBJ2-3; TRBD2 matches 14 bases. Germline V gene data show CDR1 as SGHVS and CDR2 as FQNEAQ. The CDR3 runs to 21 residues. The ends lost 2 bases at V and 2 bases at J; junction bases unmatched: 15. In nucleotides, the CDR3 is TGTGCCAGCAGCTTACCGGGGACTAGCGGGAGTCAGGGTTACGTCACAGATACGCAGTATTTT. Translation gives CASSLPGTSGSQGYVTDTQYF.

This clonotype was counted at least ten times. The CDR3 DNA reads as TGTGCCAGCGCCGGGTACCAGGGGGACGGACTAGCGGGTTTCAGGAGAGATACGCAGTATTTT. It yields the protein CASAGYQGDGLAGFRRDTQYF. This chain uses TRBV19 with TRBJ2-3, with 11 bases lining up with TRBD2. CDR1 and CDR2 from the germline V gene are LNHDA and SQIVND (reference sequence). Unmatched junction bases numbered 28, after V lost 9 bases and J lost 5 bases. The CDR3 has 21 amino acids.

As DNA, the CDR3 is TGTGCCAGCAGTCTCAACGGGGGCGCGGCAGAGACCCAGTACTTC. Encoded protein: CASSLNGGAAETQYF. The J gene is TRBJ2-5, the V gene TRBV12-3 or TRBV12-4; D assignment may be TRBD1 or TRBD2 (6 bases each). This CDR3 is 15 amino acids long. Trimming shortened V by 5 bases and J by 4 bases, and 17 bases separated the two germline ends.

This clonotype was seen many times. The chain is built from TRBV7-2 and TRBJ2-3, with a tentative D call TRBD2 (6 bases). Germline CDR1 SGHTA, CDR2 FQGNSA. CDR3 size: 15 residues. The V gene lost 2 bases and the J gene lost 2 bases, with 11 bases spanning the gap. The CDR3 region is CASSLIAGTTDTQYF. CDR3 nucleotide sequence: TGTGCCAGCAGCTTAATTGCGGGAACCACAGATACGCAGTATTTT.

The chain combines TRBV27 with TRBJ1-1; D ambiguous. Germline V gene data show CDR1 as MNHEY and CDR2 as SMNVEV (reference sequence). The CDR3 is made up of 13 amino acids. V was cut by 3 bases and J by 6 bases, with 11 bases left in between. The CDR3 sequence: CASSFNGLAEAFF. CDR3 in DNA: TGTGCCAGCAGTTTTAACGGCTTGGCTGAAGCTTTCTTT.

This clonotype was recorded a few times. The V and J genes are TRBV24-1 and TRBJ2-5; tentative D call: TRBD1 (6 bases). There are 14 residues in the CDR3. Between the trimmed V and J ends, which lost 9 bases and 1 base, there was a span of 14 bases. The V gene's germline CDR1 is KGHDR and CDR2 SFDVKD. The CDR3 here is CATQGRDSQETQYF. The CDR3 DNA is TGTGCCACCCAGGGGCGCGACAGCCAAGAGACCCAGTACTTC.

This clonotype was counted many times. The V and J genes are TRBV5-5 and TRBJ1-2, with D unresolved. V gave up 4 bases and J gave up 8 bases, with 15 bases separating them. Germline-derived CDR1 and CDR2 are SGHKS and YYEKEE (reference sequence). This CDR3 is built from 13 residues. CDR3 region: CASSPQWPRGYTF. CDR3 DNA: TGTGCCAGCAGCCCCCAATGGCCTCGGGGCTACACCTTC.

This clonotype occurred a few times. The chain couples TRBV19 to TRBJ1-5, with TRBD1 identical over 7 bases. The CDR3 has 14 residues. V shed 6 bases, J shed 5 bases, and the junction held 7 bases outside the gene matches. From germline, CDR1 is LNHDA and CDR2 SQIVND (reference sequence). The CDR3 DNA reads as TGTGCCAGTAGCAGGGACAGCCAAGATCAGCCCCAGCATTTT. Amino acids: CASSRDSQDQPQHF.

This clonotype was counted at least ten times. J is TRBJ2-1 and V is TRBV5-8, with D possibly matching TRBD2 (6 bases). Trimming shortened V by 4 bases and J by 2 bases, and 13 bases separated the two germline ends. The CDR3 runs 15 residues. CDR1 and CDR2 from the germline V gene are SGHTS and YDEGEE. In nucleotides, the CDR3 is TGTGCCAGCAGCCCCGGGGGAGTGGCCTACAATGAGCAGTTCTTC. Residues: CASSPGGVAYNEQFF.

This clonotype was recorded many times. V and J are TRBV28 and TRBJ2-1; TRBD2 matches 8 bases. The CDR3 spans 14 residues. The germline CDR1 and CDR2 sequences are MDHEN and SYDVKM. V lost 6 bases to trimming and J lost 4 bases; unmatched junction nucleotides: 5. As DNA, the CDR3 is TGTGCCAGCAGCAGGACTAGCCGATACAATGAGCAGTTCTTC. Translating it yields CASSRTSRYNEQFF.

Turning to this clonotype: The missing conserved phenylalanine or tryptophan at the end of this CDR3 makes a read error likely. The chain carries TRBV4-1 and TRBJ1-1, with D hard to call. V was cut by 4 bases and J by 0 bases, with 15 bases left in between. Germline V gives CDR1 MGHRA, CDR2 YSYEKL. The CDR3 contains 16 residues. CDR3 sequence (DNA): TGCGCCAGCAGCCCCCCTATCGAAGGTATGAACACTGAAGCTTTCATT. Translated, it gives CASSPPIEGMNTEAFI.

At least ten counts were recorded for this clonotype. This chain connects TRBV5-1 to TRBJ2-7; D might be TRBD2 (6 bases). The V gene's germline CDR1 is SGHRS and CDR2 YFSETQ. The CDR3 runs 15 residues. The ends were cut back, 0 bases at V and 1 base at J, with 11 bases in the middle. CDR3 region: CASSLAASVSYEQYF. Written as DNA, the CDR3 is TGCGCCAGCAGCTTGGCGGCTAGCGTGTCCTACGAGCAGTACTTC.

The rearrangement links TRBV7-3 to TRBJ2-1, with 7 bases that match TRBD1. J lost 4 bases, V lost 1 base, and 13 bases had no gene match. Germline loops: CDR1 SGHTA, CDR2 FQGTGA. The CDR3 length is 18 residues. The CDR3: CASSLKPPGGYQYNEQFF. CDR3 sequence (DNA): TGTGCCAGCAGCTTAAAACCCCCAGGGGGTTATCAATACAATGAGCAGTTCTTC.

This clonotype was picked up many times. J is TRBJ2-1 and V is TRBV2; 11 bases align to TRBD2. The CDR3 sequence is 14 residues long. Per the germline V gene, CDR1 is SNHLY and CDR2 is FYNNEI. V was clipped by 6 bases and J by 4 bases; unmatched bases: 2. CDR3: CASRGLAEYNEQFF. In DNA form, the CDR3 reads TGTGCCAGCAGGGGACTAGCGGAATACAATGAGCAGTTCTTC.

There are many counts of this clonotype. The chain employs TRBV29-1 and TRBJ2-5; D is perhaps TRBD2 (5 bases). Germline CDR1 reads SQVTM; CDR2 reads ANQGSEA. The CDR3 is 13 amino acids. The ends were cut back, 8 bases at V and 3 bases at J, with 16 bases in the middle. CDR3 coding DNA: TGCAGCTTAGGAGAGGGTAGTAAAGAGACCCAGTACTTC. Protein sequence: CSLGEGSKETQYF.

The rearrangement uses TRBV5-1 and TRBJ2-2, with 13 bases that match TRBD2. This CDR3 has 17 residues. V dropped 4 bases and J dropped 3; count of bases not matched to a gene: 6. Germline V lookup: CDR1 SGHRS, CDR2 YFSETQ. The CDR3 spells CASSLGTSGRDTGELFF. Written as DNA, the CDR3 is TGCGCCAGCAGCCTCGGAACTAGCGGGAGGGACACCGGGGAGCTGTTTTTT.

This clonotype was recorded many times. The rearrangement joins TRBV28 to TRBJ2-2, with 10 bases aligning to TRBD2. This CDR3 contains 20 residues. The germline V gene has CDR1 MDHEN and CDR2 SYDVKM. The V segment lost 2 bases and the J segment 1 base; nucleotides outside the gene matches: 13. Written as DNA, the CDR3 is TGTGCCAGCAGTTTACCTCTAGCGGGAGACTATGACAAGAACACCGGGGAGCTGTTTTTT. Amino acid sequence: CASSLPLAGDYDKNTGELFF.

This clonotype was observed at least ten times. The chain links TRBV7-2 to TRBJ2-3, with a weak D call TRBD1 (5 bases). V was shortened by 5 bases and J by 2 bases, with 14 bases between the two germline ends. The CDR3 length is 15 residues. Germline V lookup: CDR1 SGHTA, CDR2 FQGNSA. The CDR3 protein is CASSLGQGFTDTQYF. The CDR3 coding sequence is TGTGCCAGCAGCCTTGGACAAGGATTCACAGATACGCAGTATTTT.

This clonotype was detected many times. The V and J genes are TRBV28 and TRBJ1-5; D possibly corresponds to TRBD1 (5 bases). CDR1 and CDR2 (germline): MDHEN, SYDVKM. The CDR3 covers 15 residues. V was cut by 6 bases and J by 1 base, with 13 bases left in between. CDR3 sequence (DNA): TGTGCCAGCAGGGGTGGGGCTGAGAGCAATCAGCCCCAGCATTTT. Translation: CASRGGAESNQPQHF.

This clonotype has only a few counts. Given a much more abundant clone one base away, this may be a read error. The chain couples TRBV6-1 to TRBJ2-7; D is perhaps TRBD2 (5 bases). The length of the CDR3 is 18 residues. Looked up from germline, CDR1 is MNHNS and CDR2 is SASEGT. Between the trimmed V and J ends, which lost 8 bases and 1 base, there was a span of 27 bases. This CDR3 is CASAPLNRGTSGSYEQYF. In nucleotides, the CDR3 is TGTGCCAGCGCCCCTCTCAACCGGGGAACATCTGGTTCCTACGAGCAGTACTTC.

Ten or more counts support this clonotype. The V and J genes are TRBV27 and TRBJ2-2, with TRBD1 matching 10 bases. The CDR3 length is 17 residues. CDR1 is MNHEY and CDR2 is SMNVEV in the germline V gene (reference sequence). J lost 1 base, V lost 8 bases, and 10 bases had no gene match. CDR3 coding DNA: TGTGCCAGCCACGCGACAGGGGGCTATGTGAACACCGGGGAGCTGTTTTTT. Protein product: CASHATGGYVNTGELFF.

This clonotype was detected ten times or more. The chain links TRBV11-2 to TRBJ2-6; D is undetermined. Germline CDR1 reads SGHAT; CDR2 reads FQNNGV. The CDR3 has 18 residues. The V and J ends lost 1 base and 0 bases respectively, with 13 bases between them. CDR3 amino acids: CASSLVGTTRSGANVLTF. DNA of the CDR3: TGTGCCAGCAGCTTAGTGGGCACCACCCGCTCTGGGGCCAACGTCCTGACTTTC.

This clonotype has a count of ten or more. Its ends do not fully match the called genes, so a read error is possible. CDR3 protein: CASNVGGGTSYAADTQYF. The DNA of the CDR3 is TGTGCCAGCAACGTAGGGGGGGGGACTAGCTACGCCGCGGATACGCAGTATTTT. The chain joins TRBV9 to TRBJ2-3; 9 bases line up with TRBD2. The CDR3 sequence is 18 residues long. Germline CDR1 and CDR2: SGDLS and YYNGEE. Full variable domain (remainder filled in from reference TRBV9 and TRBJ2-3): DSGVTQTPKHLITATGQRVTLRCSPRSGDLSVYWYQQSLDQGLQFLIQYYNGEERAKGNILERFSAQQFPDLHSELNLSSLELGDSALYFCASNVGGGTSYAADTQYFGPGTRLTVL.

The V and J genes are TRBV2 and TRBJ2-5; the D call may be TRBD1 or TRBD2 (5 bases each). CDR1 is SNHLY, CDR2 FYNNEI, per germline. This CDR3 has 12 residues. The V end was cut by 8 bases, the J end by 7 bases, with 14 bases between. The CDR3 loop reads CASRDPLPTQYF. CDR3 DNA: TGTGCCAGCCGGGACCCCCTCCCGACCCAGTACTTC.

This clonotype was found many times. V usage is TRBV28 and J usage is TRBJ2-2; perhaps TRBD1 as D (5 bases). The V gene's germline CDR1 is MDHEN and CDR2 SYDVKM. V was clipped by 7 bases and J by 5 bases, with 11 bases between them. CDR3 length: 13 residues. CDR3: CASIHQGTGELFF. The CDR3 DNA follows: TGTGCCAGCATCCATCAGGGAACCGGGGAGCTGTTTTTT. The whole variable domain, filled in from reference TRBV28 and TRBJ2-2, reads DVKVTQSSRYLVKRTGEKVFLECVQDMDHENMFWYRQDPGLGLRLIYFSYDVKMKEKGDIPEGYSVSREKKERFSLILESASTNQTSMYLCASIHQGTGELFFGEGSRLTVL.